This entry describes one T cell receptor beta chain. Its target antigen remains unknown. Qualities for individual bases were not recorded, and no much larger clone is one base off. Counted from cysteine to phenylalanine, this CDR3 has 14 amino acids. CDR3 DNA is the only sequence kept; it has 42 bases, read in frame from the first base. CDR1 and CDR2 (SGHRS, YFSETQ) derive from the germline V gene. V is clipped by 5 bases and J by 3 bases, and the sequence between their germline boundaries is 12 bases long. A single peripheral blood draw of 90 to 150 mL on average was collected from each donor into heparinised tubes. Naive, central memory, regulatory and stem cell-like memory CD4+ T cells were sorted on a BD FACSAria II using a panel including CD45RO, CCR7, CD25, CD127, CD95 and CD27. Every sorted population had a purity above 95%. PBMCs were separated immediately by Lymphoprep density gradient centrifugation and were stained directly, without being cultured. So that batch effects would be minimized, each experiment stained and sorted samples in pairs, pairing one healthy donor with one patient.

The High Capacity cDNA Reverse Transcription Kit was used to reverse transcribe all of the isolated RNA, meaning that expressed TCRB transcripts were what got sequenced. Naive, central memory and regulatory T cell samples underwent deep immunoSEQ sequencing, averaging roughly 3.3 million total reads per sample. After sorted cells were lysed in RLT buffer, RNA was extracted with DNase-treated RNeasy Micro or Mini kits, with the choice depending on cell number. To prevent cross-contamination, every cell subset was processed on its own, while patient and healthy donor samples were processed together. TCRB sequences were amplified from cDNA with the immunoSEQ multiplex PCR, producing 87-bp fragments spanning the CDR3 region. Sequencing of the amplicons was performed on the Illumina HiSeq platform. As for how the authors treated the data: PCR bias was corrected computationally using synthetic template baselines, and reads within Hamming distance 2 were collapsed, with unmergeable singletons discarded. Reads were aligned against IMGT so that V, D and J genes, CDR3 length and insertions or deletions at six rearrangement sites could be assigned. Clonotype counts were normalized to sorted cell number within each subset before computing true diversity and Gini coefficients with the tcR R package. The overlap coefficient, calculated on TCRB nucleotide sequences, was used to quantify repertoire sharing. Out-of-frame TCRB sequences from naive cells were analyzed as a proxy for the pre-selection repertoire. Not all clones reach the TCRdb copy of this immuneACCESS table, which keeps in-frame sequences only. Checked studies attribute under half of the gap to unresolved V genes and leave the rest unexplained. Clone size and the V and J calls come from that table; the DNA yielded D and trimming. The sample table contains over 600,000 clones; only one count was recorded for roughly 12% of them. In total, the top ten clones hold more than 0.09% of the sample.

This sample was included in a study of beta chain features in type 1 diabetes (dated by TCRdb to the late 2010s). About the study as a whole: No differences in mean age, gender distribution, total cell number or subset yield were found between patients and healthy donors. A total of roughly 110 million sorted cells were examined across all samples, and the number of cells per subset was strongly correlated with RNA yield. In the study, recently diagnosed type 1 diabetes patients and matched healthy donors were compared on the TCRB repertoires of their sorted circulating CD4+ T cell subsets. Regulatory and stem cell-like memory subsets were obtained from only 8 patients and roughly 8 healthy donors, while naive and central memory subsets were obtained from all 30 or so donors.

Results and caveats for the whole study, not just this receptor: A moderate but significant shortening of TCRB CDR3 length was observed in type 1 diabetes patients in all four CD4+ subsets. Fewer insertions and more nucleotide deletions at VDJ recombination sites were observed in patients with type 1 diabetes, implying thymic rearrangement abnormalities. Shorter templates might have been favored by PCR, but patient and control samples were amplified and corrected together, so both groups would have been affected equally by any skew. Because cDNA was sequenced instead of genomic DNA, activated cells with high expression could be over-represented, although the groups did not differ in activation or CD3 levels. Naive, central memory and regulatory TCRB repertoires appeared to be more similar among patients than among healthy donors. Only small numbers of individuals were included in the HLA sub-analyses, which left unresolved whether HLA type had any influence on TCRB rearrangement.

The chain joins TRBV5-1 to TRBJ1-3, with no reliable assignment of the D segment. Material: naive CD4+ T cells from blood. The sample's cell subset or site label, in plain terms: true naive CD4+ T cells. The receptor comes from a young man with type 1 diabetes. CDR3 region: CASSFSDGGNTIYF. The DNA sequence is TGCGCCAGCAGTTTCTCGGATGGTGGAAACACCATATATTTT.